This T cell receptor (beta chain) originates from a study of T-cell memory formation after mild COVID-19 (dated by TCRdb to 2020 to 2022). Looking at the study overall: TCR sequence clusters from the two donors were largely donor specific. The cohort was made up of two young adult volunteers, one female and one male, who were previously healthy. In two donors, T-cell clones that expanded and contracted after mild COVID-19 were tracked by sequencing TCRalpha and TCRbeta repertoires over time.

V loses 4 bases of germline sequence and J loses 0 bases, and the interval between the two ends is 10 bases. The CDR3 starts with the cysteine, ends with the phenylalanine, and has 14 residues. Just the 42-base CDR3 DNA is kept, in frame starting at base 1. CDR1 is given as SGHRS and CDR2 as YFSETQ, both from the germline V gene. PBMCs were isolated by Ficoll-Paque density gradient centrifugation. This clonotype was detected a few times. Its antigen is unknown. No much larger clone exists at a distance of one base, and base qualities are not known. TCRdb records Illumina NovaSeq 6000 as the sequencer. TCRalpha and TCRbeta cDNA libraries were constructed by 5'RACE with constant-segment primers, with sample barcodes and unique molecular identifiers being introduced. RNA was extracted from every sample with Trizol reagent. Libraries were amplified in two PCR steps, with a second sample barcode and Illumina TruSeq adapters added in the second step. Sequencing of libraries was performed on an Illumina NovaSeq with 2 x 150 bp paired-end reads. The paper's processing steps were these. With migec v1.2.7, reads were demultiplexed and then collapsed into UMI-guided consensus sequences. With mixcr v2.1.11, UMI consensuses were aligned to TRA and TRB V and J templates and assembled into clonotypes. A clonotype was counted as expanded or contracted only when both edgeR and NoisET called the clonotype significant, with the noise models trained on biological replicates. For edgeR calls, the cutoffs were a false discovery rate-adjusted p below 0.01 and a log2 fold-change threshold of 1. PCA with hierarchical clustering of max-normalized trajectories of the 1000 most abundant clonotypes was used as exploratory dynamics analysis. Each responding clone was given a CD4 or CD8 phenotype based on the CD4+ and CD8+ repertoires, which had been sequenced separately. The public reads were quality trimmed at Q25 with fastp and then assembled into clones with MiXCR by TCRdb, keeping productive beta chains. All rows with the same CDR3 protein become a single entry with the most common DNA and genes. The V and J calls were determined by TCRdb, not by the authors. The sample yields hundreds of thousands of distinct CDR3 sequences; under 30% were counted once. The ten largest account for approximately 15% of the sample.

What the research found in general, with its limitations: Only a couple of mild cases were covered in the study, and larger cohorts including severe cases with pre-infection samples were considered necessary. Contracting CD4+ clones were located mainly in the CM and EM memory subsets, whereas CD8+ clones were found to be enriched in EMRA. The detection of some responding clones in pre-infection memory suggests that pre-existing cross-reactive memory T cells joined the SARS-CoV-2 response. From day 15 to 85, contracting clones showed balanced CD4/CD8 phenotypes, whereas a second wave of clones that expanded from day 15 to 37 leaned towards CD4+. SARS-CoV-2 specificity was not confirmed for the second-wave clones peaking on day 37.

The chain was built from TRBV5-1 and TRBJ2-5, and TRBD2 may be the D gene, going by 6 matching bases. The sample consisted of PBMCs or a T cell subset sorted from them (not recorded which). This receptor was taken from an adult woman who had mild COVID-19 (a few samples of this study predate the infection). The sample titles of this study are shuffled in the database, so cell type and time point are left out; the donor was told from shared clones. The CDR3 corresponds to CASSPGTYQETQYF. The base sequence is TGCGCCAGCAGCCCCGGGACTTACCAAGAGACCCAGTACTTC.